The 4 T cell receptor beta chains below come from one sample, sequenced in a study of shared clonotypes between healthy human individuals. Generated by immunoSEQ multiplex PCR, the TCRdb table keeps only in-frame clones and is missing some. The sample lists around 2.1 million clones; roughly 91% were seen once. Positively selected for CCR7, the CD45RO-negative cells used as naive CD8 cells excluded terminally differentiated effector memory CD45RA+ cells. Material for sequencing was naive CD8+ T cells from PBMCs. Receptor source: a man between 18 and 35 years old in good health. Some clones in this sample may be carry-over from other donors' samples.

The chain is built from TRBV11-1 and TRBJ2-3; the match to TRBD2 covers 8 bases. In germline, CDR1 is SGHAT, CDR2 FQDESV (reference sequence). The V gene end was trimmed by 4 bases and the J gene end by 1 base; junction bases not matched to a gene: 10. The CDR3 is made up of 17 amino acids. The CDR3 sequence is CASSSILLAAGTDTQYF. The DNA of the CDR3 is TGTGCCAGCAGCTCCATTCTACTAGCGGCGGGCACAGATACGCAGTATTTT.

This chain connects TRBV19 to TRBJ2-5; D remains ambiguous. V was pared by 4 bases and J by 0 bases, with 9 bases between. The CDR3 covers 14 residues. The germline CDR1 and CDR2 sequences are LNHDA and SQIVND (reference sequence). The CDR3 protein is CASSTPRHQETQYF. Here the CDR3 DNA reads TGTGCCAGTAGTACCCCGAGACACCAAGAGACCCAGTACTTC.

The chain recombines TRBV30 with TRBJ1-2; D perhaps matches TRBD1 (6 bases). Trimming took off 3 bases at V and 4 bases at J, with 24 bases between the two ends. Germline loops: CDR1 GTSNPN, CDR2 SVGIG (reference sequence). The CDR3 runs to 17 residues. The CDR3 sequence is CAWSGRGTIRLGYGYTF. DNA for the CDR3: TGTGCCTGGAGCGGGCGGGGGACAATCCGATTGGGCTATGGCTACACCTTC.

For this clone: This same CDR3 is encoded by further DNA sequences in the sample. The V call is TRBV11-2, the J call TRBJ2-7; possible D gene TRBD1, 6 bases. Per germline, CDR1 SGHAT and CDR2 FQNNGV. The V end was cut by 1 base, the J end by 4 bases, with 11 bases between. The CDR3 is made up of 14 amino acids. CDR3 coding DNA: TGTGCCAGCAGCTTAGTCAGGGGCGATTACGAGCAGTACTTC. Its translation is CASSLVRGDYEQYF.